Listed here is a single TCR beta chain. Study processing details: How many nucleated cells were present was estimated from reference gene primer amplification. Clones were read by immunoSEQ multiplex PCR, and TCRdb kept only the in-frame ones, dropping some. Clonal size and the V and J genes are those of that table, whereas D and trimming came from the DNA. Of over 90,000 clones listed, over 65% are singletons. This entry comes from a study of blood T cell repertoires in COVID-19. On the study more broadly: The samples span acute and convalescent COVID-19 from the United States, Italy and Spain. T cells, B-cell-depleted T cells, or PBMCs provided the cDNA or gDNA that served as material.

The specimen sequenced was peripheral blood. This sequence was found in a human donor in a cohort sampled during active COVID-19.

The CDR3 is CASSRDSRAYEQYF. The CDR3 DNA follows: TGTGCCAGCAGTAGGGACAGTCGCGCCTACGAGCAGTACTTC. The V and J genes are TRBV2 and TRBJ2-7, with 7 bases identical to TRBD1. The V and J ends lost 5 bases and 2 bases, in that order; junction bases with no gene match: 6. There are 14 residues in the CDR3. CDR1 SNHLY and CDR2 FYNNEI come from the germline V gene.